The present entry profiles one T cell receptor (beta chain) with its context. This record belongs to a study of cytomegalovirus exposure and HLA in healthy donors. Amplification used 60 Vbeta primers and 13 Jbeta primers. Profiling relied on immunoSEQ multiplex PCR, and the TCRdb table lists in-frame clones only, not all of them. The profile shows about 190,000 clones, about four fifths of them singletons. The specimen was PBMCs. The sequence was collected from a man younger than 35 in good health and CMV-seronegative.

CDR3 in DNA: TGTGCCAGCAGTTCCTCCACAGGGATTTATGGCTACACCTTC. As protein: CASSSSTGIYGYTF. This chain connects TRBV6-5 to TRBJ1-2, with D possibly being TRBD1 (6 bases). The length of the CDR3 is 14 residues. The germline V gene has CDR1 MNHEY and CDR2 SVGAGI. Between the trimmed V and J ends, which lost 4 bases and 5 bases, there was a span of 14 bases.